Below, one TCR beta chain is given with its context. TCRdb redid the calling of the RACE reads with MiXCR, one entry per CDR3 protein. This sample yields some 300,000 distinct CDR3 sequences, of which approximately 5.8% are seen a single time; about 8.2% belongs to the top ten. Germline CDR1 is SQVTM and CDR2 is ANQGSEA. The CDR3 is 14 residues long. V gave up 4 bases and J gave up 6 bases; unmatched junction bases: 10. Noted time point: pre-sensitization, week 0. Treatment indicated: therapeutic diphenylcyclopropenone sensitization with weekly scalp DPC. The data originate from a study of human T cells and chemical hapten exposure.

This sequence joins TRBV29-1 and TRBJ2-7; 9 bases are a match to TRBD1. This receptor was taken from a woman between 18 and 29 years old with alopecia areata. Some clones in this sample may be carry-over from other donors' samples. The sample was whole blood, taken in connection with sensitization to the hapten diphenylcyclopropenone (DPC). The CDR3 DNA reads TGCAGCGTTGTTAGGACAGGGGACTACTTCGAGCAGTACTTC. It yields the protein CSVVRTGDYFEQYF.